This T cell receptor beta chain was identified during a study of cytomegalovirus exposure and HLA in healthy donors. These donors counted as nominally healthy when sampled, but unrecorded immune exposures were likely. In this sample, this clone turned up once. This CDR3 spans 13 amino acids. V dropped 4 bases and J dropped 3; count of bases not matched to a gene: 2. Germline V gene sequence: CDR1 SGDLS, CDR2 YYNGEE. 13 Jbeta primers and 60 Vbeta primers were used for the PCR. Sequencing was performed with immunoSEQ multiplex PCR; in TCRdb, only in-frame clones are kept and a portion is missing. The profile shows around 160,000 clones, 65% to 85% of them singletons.

The TCR comes from a woman between 40 and 50 years old in good health and CMV-seropositive. Sequenced material: PBMCs. V and J are TRBV9 and TRBJ1-1; 8 bases are a match to TRBD1. The DNA of the CDR3 is TGTGCCAGCAGCCTGGGACAGGACACTGAAGCTTTCTTT. It codes for CASSLGQDTEAFF.